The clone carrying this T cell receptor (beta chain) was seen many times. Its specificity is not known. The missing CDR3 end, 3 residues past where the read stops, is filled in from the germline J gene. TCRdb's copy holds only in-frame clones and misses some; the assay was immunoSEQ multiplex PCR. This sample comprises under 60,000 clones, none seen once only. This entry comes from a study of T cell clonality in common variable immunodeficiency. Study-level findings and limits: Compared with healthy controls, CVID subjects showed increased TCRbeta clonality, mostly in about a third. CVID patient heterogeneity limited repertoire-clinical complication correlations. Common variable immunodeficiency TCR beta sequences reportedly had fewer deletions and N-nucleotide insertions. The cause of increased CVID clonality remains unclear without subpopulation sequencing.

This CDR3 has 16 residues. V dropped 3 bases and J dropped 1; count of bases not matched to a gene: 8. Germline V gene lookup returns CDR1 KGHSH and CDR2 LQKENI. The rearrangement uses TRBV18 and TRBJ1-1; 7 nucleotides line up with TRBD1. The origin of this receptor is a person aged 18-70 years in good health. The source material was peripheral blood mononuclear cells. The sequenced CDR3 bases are TGTGCCAGCTCACCCACGACCGGGACAGCGAACACTGAA. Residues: CASSPTTGTANTE. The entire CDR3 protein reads CASSPTTGTANTEAFF.